This is a list of T cell receptor beta chains from one sample in a study of shared clonotypes between healthy human individuals. TCRdb keeps only in-frame clones here, not all; method: immunoSEQ multiplex PCR. Altogether under 850,000 clones are present, around 77% being singletons, with the ten largest covering less than 2%. Source material: memory CD4+ T cells sorted from blood. The receptors were sampled from a young woman in good health. CDR3s include the opening cysteine and the closing phenylalanine or tryptophan. Each record gives: V gene, clone size, J gene, CDR3 length, D gene, CDR3 DNA, CDR3 protein. A D gene is named only where the DNA matches it firmly. Some rows have no size entry. The others give once, few or many, or a class for an expanded clone.

>TRBV11-2|-|TRBJ2-1|17|-
TGTGCCAGCAGCTTAGATCAGGTCAGCCCTGAGGGGAATGAGCAGTTCTTC
CASSLDQVSPEGNEQFF
>TRBV25-1|-|TRBJ1-4|13|-
TGTGCCAGCAGTAGTTTCAGGGTTGAAAAACTGTTTTTT
CASSSFRVEKLFF
>TRBV30|few|TRBJ2-7|12|TRBD1
TGTGCCTGGTCCCCAGGGGGCTACGAGCAGTACTTC
CAWSPGGYEQYF
>TRBV10-2|-|TRBJ1-5|13|-
TGCGCCAGCAGGGAGGGGTGGAATCAGCCCCAGCATTTT
CASREGWNQPQHF
>TRBV10-3|-|TRBJ1-2|12|-
TGTGCCATCAGGGGGCTGGACTATGGCTACACCTTC
CAIRGLDYGYTF
>TRBV19|-|TRBJ2-2|13|-
TGTGCCAGTACCGCGGAAAACACCGGGGAGCTGTTTTTT
CASTAENTGELFF
>TRBV10-2|-|TRBJ1-3|14|TRBD1
TGCGCCAGCAGTCAGGGGGAGGCTGGAAACACCATATATTTT
CASSQGEAGNTIYF
>TRBV7-9|-|TRBJ1-1|14|-
TGTGCCAGCAGCCCCCGAGGAATCTCTAATGAAGCTTTCTTT
CASSPRGISNEAFF
>TRBV2|many|TRBJ1-2|13|-
TGTGCCAGCAGTGATGACAGCTACTATGGCTACACCTTC
CASSDDSYYGYTF
>TRBV6-1|-|TRBJ2-1|14|TRBD2
TGTGCCACCTATCTAGCGGGATTCTACAATGAGCAGTTCTTC
CATYLAGFYNEQFF
>TRBV6-4|-|TRBJ2-2|16|TRBD1
TGTGCCAGCAGTCTGCAAGGACAGGGCCGAACCGGGGAGCTGTTTTTT
CASSLQGQGRTGELFF
>TRBV5-4|-|TRBJ2-7|15|TRBD1
TGTGCCAGCAGCTCCGGACAGGGACGGCCCTACGAGCAGTACTTC
CASSSGQGRPYEQYF
>TRBV28|-|TRBJ2-7|14|-
TGTGCCAGCAGTTTATTCGAGGGCTCCTACGAGCAGTACTTC
CASSLFEGSYEQYF
>TRBV15|-|TRBJ1-1|17|TRBD1
TGTGCCACCAGCCGACGTGCCGGACAGGTAAAGAACACTGAAGCTTTCTTT
CATSRRAGQVKNTEAFF
>TRBV5-6|-|TRBJ2-3|15|-
TGTGCCAGCAGCCCAACCTGGGGCAGCACAGATACGCAGTATTTT
CASSPTWGSTDTQYF
>TRBV4-1|-|TRBJ2-1|13|-
TGCGCCAGCAGCCAGATGACTATGGATGAGCAGTTCTTC
CASSQMTMDEQFF
>TRBV9|-|TRBJ2-3|16|TRBD2
TGTGCCAGCAGCGTGCAGGCGGGAGGGCCTTCAGATACGCAGTATTTT
CASSVQAGGPSDTQYF
>TRBV7-3|once|TRBJ1-2|14|TRBD1
TGTGCCAGCAGCTCTGGACAGGGATCGTCTGGCTACACCTTC
CASSSGQGSSGYTF
>TRBV2|-|TRBJ2-2|16|TRBD1
TGTGCCAGCAGTGGGCCCGACAGGGGGCGGACCGGGGAGCTGTTTTTT
CASSGPDRGRTGELFF
>TRBV5-1|-|TRBJ1-1|17|-
TGCGCCAGCAGCCAAGACATCGGGGCCCTTGGGAACACTGAAGCTTTCTTT
CASSQDIGALGNTEAFF
>TRBV19|-|TRBJ1-5|16|TRBD1
TGTGCCAGTAGTGTACCTCTCCGGGACAGGGGACAGCCCCAGCATTTT
CASSVPLRDRGQPQHF
>TRBV28|-|TRBJ1-5|15|-
TGTGCCAGCAGACACTCGGGACCGTTCAATCAGCCCCAGCATTTT
CASRHSGPFNQPQHF
>TRBV20-1|-|TRBJ1-1|11|-
TGCAGTGCTAGGCAGAACACTGAAGCTTTCTTT
CSARQNTEAFF
>TRBV5-8|-|TRBJ1-1|11|-
TGTGCCAGCAGCCTTAACACTGAAGCTTTCTTT
CASSLNTEAFF
>TRBV28|-|TRBJ2-7|14|TRBD1
TGTGCCAGCAGTTCCGAAACAGGGGTTGGCGAGCAGTACTTC
CASSSETGVGEQYF
>TRBV5-1|-|TRBJ1-2|14|-
TGCGCCAGCAGCATCATACAGGGAAACTATGGCTACACCTTC
CASSIIQGNYGYTF
>TRBV9|few|TRBJ1-1|14|-
TGTGCCAGCAGCGTAGGCGGGTCGAACACTGAAGCTTTCTTT
CASSVGGSNTEAFF
>TRBV28|-|TRBJ1-1|13|-
TGTGCCAGCAGCCCCCTAGGCAGCGGGGCCGCTTTCTTT
CASSPLGSGAAFF
>TRBV27|-|TRBJ2-6|18|TRBD1
TGTGCCAGCAGTCCCGGGGACAGGGGGGGGTCTGGGGCCAACGTCCTGACTTTC
CASSPGDRGGSGANVLTF
>TRBV6-1|-|TRBJ2-7|15|-
TGTGCCAGCAACACCGGGACGACGGCCTCCTACGAGCAGTACTTC
CASNTGTTASYEQYF
>TRBV25-1|-|TRBJ1-2|14|TRBD1
TGTGCCAGCAGTGAATTCACAGGGGGGTATGGCTACACCTTC
CASSEFTGGYGYTF
>TRBV6-5|-|TRBJ1-2|14|-
TGTGCCAGCAGCCTAACAGCGCGTAACTATGGCTACACCTTC
CASSLTARNYGYTF
>TRBV5-1|-|TRBJ1-1|14|-
TGCGCCAGCAGCCCCGGGGCCGGTAACACTGAAGCTTTCTTT
CASSPGAGNTEAFF
>TRBV19|-|TRBJ2-3|16|-
TGTGCCAGTAGTATCGGCAAAGGGGACAATCTCCGTACGCAGTATTTT
CASSIGKGDNLRTQYF
>TRBV2|-|TRBJ1-1|13|-
TGTGCCAGCAGTGAACAGGGTGACACTGAAGCTTTCTTT
CASSEQGDTEAFF
>TRBV5-4|-|TRBJ2-7|14|-
TGTGCCAGCAGCCTGGCGGGGCGGAGGGGCGAGCAGTACTTC
CASSLAGRRGEQYF
>TRBV19|-|TRBJ1-2|14|TRBD1
TGTGCCAGTAGTGTGGCAGGGGGCGTCTATGGCTACACCTTC
CASSVAGGVYGYTF
>TRBV27|-|TRBJ2-5|12|-
TGTGCCAGCAGGTCGCCTAGCGAGACCCAGTACTTC
CASRSPSETQYF
>TRBV7-9|-|TRBJ2-1|15|-
TGTGCCAGCAGCTTAGGAGCGGCCTCCTACAATGAGCAGTTCTTC
CASSLGAASYNEQFF
>TRBV9|few|TRBJ1-2|15|TRBD1
TGTGCCAGCAGCGCGAAGACAGGGGCGAACTATGGCTACACCTTC
CASSAKTGANYGYTF
>TRBV6-1|few|TRBJ1-1|13|TRBD1
TGTGCCAGTCGACAGGGAGCAAACACTGAAGCTTTCTTT
CASRQGANTEAFF
>TRBV7-2|-|TRBJ1-5|15|-
TGTGCCAGCACAGCCACCCAGGGCTTTCGCCAGCCCCAGCATTTT
CASTATQGFRQPQHF
>TRBV20-1|-|TRBJ2-1|11|-
TGCAGTGCTAGAGATTCGTCGGAGCAGTTCTTC
CSARDSSEQFF
>TRBV30|-|TRBJ1-4|15|-
TGTGCCTGGAGTGAGGGGCCGTCCCCCACAGAAAAACTGTTTTTT
CAWSEGPSPTEKLFF
>TRBV28|-|TRBJ2-4|15|-
TGTGCCAGCGAAACCCTTGTCTCAGCCAAAAACATTCAGTACTTC
CASETLVSAKNIQYF
>TRBV28|-|TRBJ1-4|14|-
TGTGCCAGCAGTTTTGCGGGGAGTGGAGAAAAACTGTTTTTT
CASSFAGSGEKLFF
>TRBV5-1|-|TRBJ2-1|15|-
TGCGCCAGCAGCTTGGACAGGTCCTCCTACAATGAGCAGTTCTTC
CASSLDRSSYNEQFF
>TRBV5-4|-|TRBJ2-7|14|TRBD1
TGTGCCAGCAGCTCCGGGACAGCAACCTACGAGCAGTACTTC
CASSSGTATYEQYF
>TRBV19|-|TRBJ2-5|15|-
TGTGCCAGTAGTGATGGCGTTTTGAAAAAAGAGACCCAGTACTTC
CASSDGVLKKETQYF
>TRBV27|-|TRBJ1-5|16|-
TGTGCCAGCAGTTTATCACCCACAGGGAGCAATCAGCCCCAGCATTTT
CASSLSPTGSNQPQHF
>TRBV11-3|few|TRBJ2-2|14|-
TGTGCCAGCAGCCCGGGACCGGGAGCCGGGGAGCTGTTTTTT
CASSPGPGAGELFF
>TRBV2|once|TRBJ2-7|13|TRBD1
TGTGCCAGCAGTCGACAGGGTTCCTACGAGCAGTACTTC
CASSRQGSYEQYF
>TRBV5-1|many|TRBJ1-1|17|TRBD1
TGCGCCAGCAGCCGAGGGGGCTCTCCGACTATGAACACTGAAGCTTTCTTT
CASSRGGSPTMNTEAFF
>TRBV28|-|TRBJ1-1|12|-
TGTGCCAGCAGTTTGGGCACGGTGGAGGCTTTCTTT
CASSLGTVEAFF
>TRBV19|-|TRBJ1-1|16|-
TGTGCCAGTAGTAGCGACGGTACCTACATGAACACTGAAGCTTTCTTT
CASSSDGTYMNTEAFF
>TRBV6-5|-|TRBJ1-1|14|-
TGTGCCACCCAAAGGAGCGGGGATTACACTGAAGCTTTCTTT
CATQRSGDYTEAFF
>TRBV19|-|TRBJ1-5|13|-
TGTGCAACTACCCCAGGGGCATATCAGCCCCAGCATTTT
CATTPGAYQPQHF